These T cell receptor beta chains were read from a single sample in a study of T-cell memory formation after mild COVID-19. MiXCR, applied by TCRdb to the 5' RACE reads, yields one record per CDR3 protein. Among about 39,000 distinct CDR3 sequences, about 6.1% were seen once, and the ten largest hold 0.8% to 1%. Sequenced: PBMCs or a T cell subset sorted from them (not recorded which). These receptors came from an adult who had mild COVID-19 (a few samples of this study predate the infection). Cell type and time point are not known. The conserved cysteine and the conserved F or W are not part of the CDR3 here. Each record gives: clone size, V gene, CDR3 protein. Clone size appears in some rows only: once, few, many, or a class for an expanded clone.

many TRBV10-3 AALPGKGYNEQF
few TRBV7-2 ASSLAGHINQPQH
few TRBV9 ASSSTGTDGNEKLF
few TRBV20-1 SARDLREAGTDTQY
- TRBV28 ASSRAGVGDTQY
many TRBV27 ASSSPLRGRLGYT
few TRBV7-3 ASSLGSGSSYNEQF
few TRBV7-2 ASSQQGGSYGYT
many TRBV12-3/TRBV12-4 ASSSKQGATDTQY
many TRBV2 ASTLNEKLF
few TRBV24-1 ATSEGGLAGGYQETQY
many TRBV9 ASSVNSNGLAAEE
few TRBV24-1 ATGMMGGSYNEQF
- TRBV6-2/TRBV6-3 ASSPNRMSGRGGYT
many TRBV5-1 ASSRGGGTSSYNEQF
many TRBV2 ASRQQGNYGYT
few TRBV11-2 ASSSTGLQY
- TRBV24-1 ATSDLQSRGGAF
few TRBV24-1 ATSAENRGDYGYT
few TRBV6-5 ASSFRVGADGYT
- TRBV6-2/TRBV6-3 ASSYAVANTEAF
- TRBV7-3 ASSLARDLYNEQF
few TRBV5-4 ASSLDPGPRTGGYT
- TRBV10-2 ASNWDPDIGTEAF
many TRBV6-6 ASSRLAVQETQY
- TRBV7-3 ASSPLGGREYEQY
many TRBV5-6 ASSLDQGAGDEQY
- TRBV9 ASSGWDLDTGELF
- TRBV7-3 ASSLGVRTDAQY
few TRBV6-1 ASVRGGNTGELF
- TRBV15 ATSSRPGTSAF
few TRBV20-1 SASPTNYGYT
- TRBV6-5 ASRSGGPAEAF
many TRBV27 ASKDQPPYNEQF
few TRBV7-9 ASSPASYTEAF
few TRBV7-8 ASSPLAGGGSGELF
few TRBV7-2 ASSLGTGREAF
many TRBV7-2 ASSFGFRSYEQY
many TRBV4-2 ASSQEGSSKNTQY
many TRBV29-1 SVEDNTETQY
many TRBV28 ASSSPGPTLTY
- TRBV24-1 ATPNPHLAKNIQY
few TRBV7-9 ASSFDSDTQY
many TRBV20-1 SAGPTGRVNTEAF
many TRBV7-7 ASSLATGLDTQY
many TRBV28 ATRGGSRGKNTEAF
many TRBV12-3/TRBV12-4 ASSSPNTQY
- TRBV2 ASSESGRENFGYT